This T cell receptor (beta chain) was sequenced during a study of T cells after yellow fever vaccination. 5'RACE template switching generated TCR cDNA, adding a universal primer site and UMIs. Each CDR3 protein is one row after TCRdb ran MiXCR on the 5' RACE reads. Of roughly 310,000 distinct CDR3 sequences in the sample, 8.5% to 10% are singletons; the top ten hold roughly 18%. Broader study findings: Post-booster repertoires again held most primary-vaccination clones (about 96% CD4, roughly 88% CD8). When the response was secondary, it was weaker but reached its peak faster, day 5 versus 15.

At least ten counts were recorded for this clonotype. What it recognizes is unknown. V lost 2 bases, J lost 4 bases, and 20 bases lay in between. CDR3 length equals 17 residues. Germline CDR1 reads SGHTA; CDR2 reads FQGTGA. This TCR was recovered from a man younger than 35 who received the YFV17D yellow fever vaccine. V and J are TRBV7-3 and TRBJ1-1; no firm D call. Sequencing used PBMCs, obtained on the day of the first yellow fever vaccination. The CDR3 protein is CASSLEGNYHRTTEAFF. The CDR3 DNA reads TGTGCCAGCAGCTTAGAAGGGAACTATCACCGAACCACTGAAGCTTTCTTT.